The T cell receptor beta chain under discussion was sequenced for a study of memory B cells and T cells in multiple sclerosis. The data were produced by immunoSEQ multiplex PCR, yet TCRdb's version contains in-frame clones alone and is incomplete. Altogether 25,000 to 35,000 clones are present, around 88% being singletons, with the ten largest covering approximately 2.4%. Turning to this clone: Its antigen is unknown.

V lost 2 bases to trimming and J lost 0 bases, with 7 bases between them. Germline values: CDR1 SNHLY, CDR2 FYNNEI. This CDR3 spans 14 amino acids. CFSE-dim autoproliferating and CFSE-high non-proliferating T cells from unstimulated culture were sequenced separately. About 50 million CFSE-labeled PBMCs were cultured less than 8 days unstimulated, then replicate wells were pooled. PBMCs were labeled with around 0.5 uM CFSE and cultured without exogenous stimuli. Source material: PBMCs from blood kept in culture. V gene TRBV2 combines with J gene TRBJ1-1; D unclear. The receptor's source is a human donor with multiple sclerosis. CDR3 nucleotide sequence: TGTGCCAGCAGTGAACTTAGTATGAACACTGAAGCTTTCTTT. Its protein product is CASSELSMNTEAFF.